This is a list of T cell receptor beta chains from one sample in a study of shared clonotypes between healthy human individuals. Assay: immunoSEQ multiplex PCR; the TCRdb copy retains only in-frame clones and omits some. The sample comprises 2,500,000 or so clones, 90% to 95% of which are singletons, and around 0.15% rests with the top ten. The sample taken for sequencing was naive CD4+ T cells sorted from blood. The receptors come from a man aged 18 to 35 in good health. Both conserved end residues are part of each CDR3. Fields, in order: clone size, J gene, D gene, V gene, CDR3 DNA, CDR3 protein. A D gene is named only where the DNA matches it firmly. A clone size is listed for some rows: how often the clone was seen (once, few, many), or a class if it is expanded.

>.|TRBJ2-3|.|TRBV7-3
TGTGCCAGCAGCTTAACGTCGCTGACGGGGTTCGGCACAGATACGCAGTATTTT
CASSLTSLTGFGTDTQYF
>.|TRBJ2-5|.|TRBV5-1
TGCGCCAGCAGCTTGGGGGCCCCAGGGGTGGGGCAAGAGACCCAGTACTTC
CASSLGAPGVGQETQYF
>.|TRBJ1-5|.|TRBV5-4
TGTGCCAGCAGCTTGTATCAAAATAGCAATCAGCCCCAGCATTTT
CASSLYQNSNQPQHF
>once|TRBJ2-1|.|TRBV7-9
TGTGCCAGCAGCTTAGTGGGTCCACGGGGGTATGAGCAGTTCTTC
CASSLVGPRGYEQFF
>once|TRBJ2-7|.|TRBV7-2
TGTGCCAGCAGCCGGGATGCCTACGAGCAGTACTTC
CASSRDAYEQYF
>.|TRBJ1-6|.|TRBV30
TGTGCCTGGATTTCCGGGAATTCACCCCTCCACTTT
CAWISGNSPLHF
>.|TRBJ2-5|TRBD2|TRBV11-2
TGTGCCAGCAGCCACACTGGAGCGGGGGCGTACCAAGAGACCCAGTACTTC
CASSHTGAGAYQETQYF
>.|TRBJ1-2|.|TRBV18
TGTGCCAGCTCACCACCCAGTAACTATGGCTACACCTTC
CASSPPSNYGYTF
>.|TRBJ2-1|.|TRBV2
TGTGCCAGCAGTCTACTTATCAACGGCGGTGAGCAGTTCTTC
CASSLLINGGEQFF
>.|TRBJ1-1|.|TRBV10-3
TGTGCCATCAGTGACGCGCCCCGGGACAAAATTACTGAAGCTTTCTTT
CAISDAPRDKITEAFF
>.|TRBJ1-5|.|TRBV4-1
TGCGCCAGCAGCCAAGAAGGCCAGAGCAATCAGCCCCAGCATTTT
CASSQEGQSNQPQHF
>.|TRBJ1-5|.|TRBV6-1
TGTGCCAGCAGTGTGACAGATAGCAATCAGCCCCAGCATTTT
CASSVTDSNQPQHF
>once|TRBJ2-7|.|TRBV10-3
TGTGCCATCGGGCAAGCGGAGTCCTACGAGCAGTACTTC
CAIGQAESYEQYF
>.|TRBJ2-5|TRBD2|TRBV5-5
TGTGCCAGCAGCACTTTAGCGGGGACCCGGGAAGAGACCCAGTACTTC
CASSTLAGTREETQYF
>few|TRBJ1-2|.|TRBV10-3
TGTGCCATCAGTGAGTCGGGTCAGGGGCCCTATGGCTACACCTTC
CAISESGQGPYGYTF
>.|TRBJ2-3|TRBD1|TRBV7-2
TGTGCCAGCAGCTTAGGGACAGGGGGCGGCACGCAGTATTTT
CASSLGTGGGTQYF
>.|TRBJ2-2|.|TRBV4-3
TGCGCCAGCAGCCAAGAGCCGGGGAACGCGAACACCGGGGAGCTGTTTTTT
CASSQEPGNANTGELFF
>once|TRBJ1-2|.|TRBV7-9
TGTGCCAGCAGCGTACATAACTATGGCTACACCTTC
CASSVHNYGYTF
>.|TRBJ2-3|TRBD2|TRBV2
TGTGCCAGGACCACTAGCGGGGCCGATACGCAGTATTTT
CARTTSGADTQYF
>.|TRBJ1-5|TRBD1|TRBV27
TGTGCCAGCAGTACCCGGGACAGGGGACATCAGCCCCAGCATTTT
CASSTRDRGHQPQHF
>.|TRBJ1-5|.|TRBV5-5
TGTGCCAGCAGCTTGTCATCGCAGGGGCTTAGCAATCAGCCCCAGCATTTT
CASSLSSQGLSNQPQHF
>.|TRBJ2-3|TRBD2|TRBV5-4
TGTGCCAGCAGCGCGGCGGGAGTCGGCACAGATACGCAGTATTTT
CASSAAGVGTDTQYF
>.|TRBJ1-1|.|TRBV2
TGTGCCAGCACCCCCAGTGGCCCGAACACTGAAGCTTTCTTT
CASTPSGPNTEAFF
>.|TRBJ2-5|TRBD1|TRBV2
TGTGCCAGCAGTGAAGCGCGTACAGGGGGGAGGACCCAGTACTTC
CASSEARTGGRTQYF
>.|TRBJ2-5|.|TRBV5-1
TGCGCCAGCAGCTTGGATGGCTGGGGGGAAGAGACCCAGTACTTC
CASSLDGWGEETQYF
>.|TRBJ2-1|.|TRBV27
TGTGCCAGCACCGCACGGCCCGTGAGCCCGTCGTCGTACAATGAGCAGTTCTTC
CASTARPVSPSSYNEQFF
>.|TRBJ1-2|.|TRBV19
TGTGCCAGCACCCTATCGGGTCAGGTGGGCTACACCTTC
CASTLSGQVGYTF
>.|TRBJ1-2|TRBD1|TRBV6-5
TGTGCCAGCAGTCCCCGACAGGGGGCAGGGGGCTACACCTTC
CASSPRQGAGGYTF